The sequence of this TCR beta chain was determined in a study of human T cells and chemical hapten exposure. Study conclusions and caveats: TCRs above 1 in 1000 frequency stayed constant with DPC sensitization.

On this clonotype itself: The target antigen is unknown.

Sequencing started from total RNA isolated from unfractionated whole blood. CDR3 length: 14 residues. Germline V lookup: CDR1 KGHSH, CDR2 LQKENI. Deletions cut 5 bases from V and 7 bases from J, with 15 bases between. The library put unique molecular identifiers onto individual cDNA molecules. A single record per CDR3 protein comes from TCRdb applying MiXCR to the 5' RACE reads. This sample has about 81,000 distinct CDR3 sequences, with approximately 8% found just once. This chain uses TRBV18 with TRBJ1-5; D not resolved. The sequence was obtained from a male donor in good health. This CDR3 is CASSSREGEQPQHF. CDR3 bases: TGTGCCAGCTCATCCCGGGAGGGTGAGCAGCCCCAGCATTTT.